The entry below gives a single T cell receptor (beta chain) sequence along with its context. Its matching antigen is unknown. This table comes from immunoSEQ multiplex PCR, and its TCRdb copy is limited to in-frame clones, with some not included. This table holds 150,000 to 200,000 clones, almost 85% found once. The data originate from a study of cytomegalovirus exposure and HLA in healthy donors. Study results and limitations: Three of the chains that were CMV-associated were confirmed in vitro to be specific for CMV antigens. The classifier, whose performance was assessed in both the original and validation cohorts, reportedly diagnosed cytomegalovirus status with high specificity and sensitivity. A subsequent analysis found that TCR clusters from the first cohort also tended to co-occur in the 120 validation repertoires, with about 94% of cluster scores above 0. Cytomegalovirus-associated status was assigned to 150 to 200 TCR beta chains.

The CDR3 covers 17 residues. With 5 bases clipped from V and 6 bases from J, the junction kept 18 bases outside the gene matches. Germline values: CDR1 MRHNA, CDR2 SNTAGT. The origin of this receptor is a man younger than 40 in good health and CMV-seropositive. Source material: PBMCs. V is TRBV6-4 and J is TRBJ1-2; 7 nucleotides agree with TRBD1. The DNA of the CDR3 is TGTGCCAGCAGTCCCCCTCCCCCGGCCAGGGGGTTTGATGGCTACACCTTC. This translates into CASSPPPPARGFDGYTF.